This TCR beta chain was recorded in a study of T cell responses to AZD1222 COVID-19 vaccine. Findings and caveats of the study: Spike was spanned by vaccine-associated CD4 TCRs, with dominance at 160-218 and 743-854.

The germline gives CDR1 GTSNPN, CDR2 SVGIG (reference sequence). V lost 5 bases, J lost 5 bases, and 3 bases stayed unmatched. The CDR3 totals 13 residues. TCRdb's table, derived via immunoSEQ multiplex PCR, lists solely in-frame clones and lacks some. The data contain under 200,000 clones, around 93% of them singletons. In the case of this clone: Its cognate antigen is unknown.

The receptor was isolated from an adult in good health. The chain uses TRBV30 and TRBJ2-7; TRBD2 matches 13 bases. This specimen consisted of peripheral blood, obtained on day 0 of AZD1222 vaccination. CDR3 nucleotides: TGTGCCTGGGCTACTAGCGGGGGGGACGAGCAGTACTTC. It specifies CAWATSGGDEQYF.